This T cell receptor (beta chain) was documented in a study of blood T cell repertoires in COVID-19. Sequencing was performed with immunoSEQ multiplex PCR; in TCRdb, only in-frame clones are kept and a portion is missing. This table holds 75,000 to 95,000 clones, roughly 82% found once. The CDR3 has 19 amino acids. Looked up from germline, CDR1 is SNHLY and CDR2 is FYNNEI. Trimming stripped 3 bases from V and 7 bases from J, with 28 bases between. Sequencing was done on a sample of peripheral blood. The TCR was taken from a man in his 60s with acute or convalescent COVID-19. The V and J genes are TRBV2 and TRBJ2-1, with D possibly TRBD1 on 8 matching bases. CDR3 protein: CASSDRQGKKRGVMNEQFF. In DNA, the CDR3 is TGTGCCAGCAGTGACAGACAGGGGAAGAAGCGGGGAGTAATGAATGAGCAGTTCTTC.